This TCR beta chain was captured by sequencing in a study of blood T cells in healthy people across ages. For the study at large: Template switching retrieved approximately one barcoded beta molecule for each two T cells.

With a J-beta primer mix and a sample-barcoded 5' primer, a second PCR ran 7 to 11 cycles. TCRdb passed the 5' RACE reads through MiXCR, listing each CDR3 protein once. The sample holds 1.5 million to 2 million distinct CDR3 sequences, approximately 50% seen once. The junction had 18 bases not matched to a gene; V was cut back by 0 bases and J by 10 bases. The CDR3 runs 18 residues. Germline CDR1 and CDR2: LGHNA and YSLEER. V gene TRBV4-3 combines with J gene TRBJ1-1; 9 bases fit TRBD1. The sequence derives from a woman aged 40 to 49 in good health. The sample consisted of blood. This chain's CDR3 is CASSQDLTGGDSSLGAFF. Written as DNA, the CDR3 is TGCGCCAGCAGCCAAGATTTGACAGGGGGGGACTCATCGCTGGGAGCTTTCTTT.